This record covers a single TCR beta chain. Between the trimmed V and J ends, which lost 5 bases and 0 bases, there was a span of 7 bases. The CDR3 runs to 13 residues. Germline V lookup: CDR1 SGHVS, CDR2 FNYEAQ. It was at deep level that the assay was run. The table came from immunoSEQ multiplex PCR; TCRdb's copy has only in-frame clones and leaves some out. Among about 550,000 clones listed, nearly 97% were seen once. This sample stems from a study of shared clonotypes between healthy human individuals. Terminally differentiated effector memory CD45RA+ cells were excluded from the naive CD8 cells, which were CD45RO-negative and positively selected for CCR7.

Sequenced: naive CD8+ T cells sorted from blood. The clonotype was recovered from a woman between 25 and 40 years old in good health. The chain carries TRBV7-6 and TRBJ1-1, with D uncertain. CDR3 bases: TGTGCCAGCAGCGTAGGAATGAACACTGAAGCTTTCTTT. Translated: CASSVGMNTEAFF. The full variable domain, rest sourced from reference TRBV7-6 and TRBJ1-1, is GAGVSQSPRYKVTKRGQDVALRCDPISGHVSLYWYRQALGQGPEFLTYFNYEAQQDKSGLPNDRFSAERPEGSISTLTIQRTEQRDSAMYRCASSVGMNTEAFFGQGTRLTVV.